Following are 2 T cell receptor beta chains from one sample sequenced in a study of blood T cell repertoires in COVID-19. Sequencing was performed with immunoSEQ multiplex PCR; in TCRdb, only in-frame clones are kept and a portion is missing. The sample includes roughly 97,000 clones, 87% of them seen just once. Sequenced material: peripheral blood. The receptors here all came from a man aged 50 or older with acute or convalescent COVID-19.

The chain uses TRBV7-2 and TRBJ2-1; 8 bases fit TRBD2. The CDR3 has 14 residues. Germline V gene sequence: CDR1 SGHTA, CDR2 FQGNSA. J was trimmed by 9 bases and V by 3 bases; bases with no gene match: 7. In nucleotides, the CDR3 is TGTGCCAGCAGCTTGTATCGGGGGGGGGCTGAGCAGTTCTTC. Residues: CASSLYRGGAEQFF.

The V gene is TRBV6-5, the J gene TRBJ2-3; TRBD2 agrees at 9 bases. This CDR3 has 11 residues. Unmatched junction bases numbered 2, after V lost 10 bases and J lost 6 bases. From germline, CDR1 is MNHEY and CDR2 SVGAGI. The CDR3 protein is CATAGGDTQYF. CDR3 nucleotides: TGTGCCACAGCGGGAGGTGATACGCAGTATTTT.